This entry concerns a single TCR beta chain. The sample comes from a study of CD8+CD57+ T cells in acquired aplastic anemia. Both TCR beta VDJ combination and CDR3 sequence profiling were carried out. Genomic DNA was the template for this profiling. One entry per CDR3 protein, called by TCRdb with MiXCR from the reads. Among 200,000 or so distinct CDR3 sequences listed, about 64% were seen once. Germline V gives CDR1 SNHLY, CDR2 FYNNEI. This CDR3 has 15 amino acids. V was clipped by 4 bases and J by 3 bases; unmatched bases: 7. The TCR sequence derives from a human donor with severe aplastic anemia or a healthy control (not recorded which). This sequence joins TRBV2 and TRBJ2-7; 9 nucleotides match TRBD1. The sample was sorted CD4+, CD8+, or CD8+CD57+ T cells (not recorded which) from PBMCs. Written as DNA, the CDR3 is TGTGCCAGCAGTGGCACTTCGGGACAGGGCTACGAGCAGTACTTC. It encodes CASSGTSGQGYEQYF.